This entry concerns a single TCR beta chain. There is no known antigen for this receptor. Base qualities are not at hand, and no much larger clone is one base apart. Sequences MDHEN (CDR1) and SYDVKM (CDR2) are obtained from the germline V gene. Including cysteine and phenylalanine, the CDR3 has 16 amino acids. Here the CDR3 DNA is all that survives: 48 bases in frame from base 1. V is clipped by 4 bases and J by 3 bases, and the sequence between their germline boundaries is 16 bases long. These data are taken from a study of shared clonotypes between healthy human individuals (dated by TCRdb to 2020 to 2021). About the study as a whole: A couple of women and a few men aged 18 to 49 years were included in the cohort. For each donor, CD4 naive and CD4 memory were each given three plates, CD8 naive was given two plates, and CD8 memory was given one plate. To estimate repertoire size and how much clonotype sharing occurs between individuals, the study deeply sequenced the blood TCR repertoires of five or six healthy adults. To increase sequencing depth and limit assay-specific biases, TCR repertoire library preparation and sequencing were carried out by different laboratories using diverse techniques. Per donor, leukapheresis produced somewhere between about 0.94 and 9 billion PBMCs. Here is what the overall study found, with its caveats: Even with the large sequencing depth, rarefaction of the sorted-subset datasets indicated that sequencing was incomplete. Pairwise subsampling led to the expectation that sequencing depth would affect the degree of clonotype sharing among donors. Sharing across a few donors was observed for approximately 4.6% of naive CD4, about 3.2% of naive CD8, about 2.3% of memory CD4, and approximately 0.41% of memory CD8 clonotypes. The genetic and exposure-history diversity represented was limited by the small number of donors. Sampling was limited to blood, and TCR repertoires in tissue likely differ from TCR repertoires in blood. Compared with non-shared clonotypes, clonotypes shared by all four sorted-subset donors had higher generation probabilities. Naive subsets generally had larger estimated clonotype richness than memory subsets.

Using the deep immunoSEQ assay, multiplex PCR amplified TCR CDR3 regions from genomic DNA. Genomic DNA extracted from each cell subset was distributed evenly over all wells of several immunoSEQ 96-well plates, and each plate served as one replicate. For sorted subsets, each replicate PCR was loaded with about 200 ng genomic DNA, equivalent to 32,000 or so T cell genomes. The purified libraries were quantified using a Qubit 3.0 fluorometer, sized with a Bioanalyzer 2100, and then quantified again using the KAPA Library Quantification kit. Every immunoSEQ 96-well plate was sequenced on a separate single-read 150-cycle Illumina NextSeq 550 flow cell. Per the authors' processing: Because only junctional sequences without quality scores were contained in the immunoSEQ output, filtering matching that applied to full-length reads could not be performed. To assign V/J genes and CDR3, sequences were annotated using PyIR, a Python wrapper for IgBLAST v1.9, with IMGT germline references. Reads were removed for weak V/J assignments (E-value above 1e-6), missing CDR3, stop codons, out-of-frame junctions, or ambiguous translated residues. A V3J clonotype was defined by an identical inferred V gene, J gene, and CDR3 amino acid sequence. Percentage overlap between repertoires was computed as shared unique clonotypes divided by the size of the smaller repertoire. Richness of each repertoire was evaluated using RTK rarefaction, the Chao1 estimator, and Recon v2.1 estimates of unobserved clonotypes. Generation probabilities for all TCRbeta clonotypes obtained by the gDNA method from a few donors were computed using OLGA. TCRdb limited this immuneACCESS table to in-frame rearrangements with V and J called. A share of clones is missing; checked studies link under half to unresolved V genes, and the rest is unexplained. That table gives V, J and clone size, and the DNA gave D and trimming. Present in this sample are around 1.1 million clones, around three quarters of which were seen just once. Of the sample, around 0.6% is held by the ten largest clones.

Healthy HIV-negative adults with no recently reported acute infections or vaccinations were included as donors. All donors were Caucasian adults living in Nashville, Tennessee, USA. Magnetic negative selection was used to enrich CD4+ T cells, after which naive cells were positively selected on CD45RA and the negative fraction became the memory subset. Blood was obtained by leukapheresis, after which PBMCs were separated by Ficoll-Histopaque density gradient centrifugation and cryopreserved in liquid nitrogen vapor phase. Purity and quantity of every magnetically sorted T cell population were checked by analytical flow cytometry. Each sorted fraction had its genomic DNA isolated and then quantified by UV absorbance on a Nanodrop 2000c.

The sequenced sample was memory CD4+ T cells from PBMCs. Interpreted using the paper, the cell subset or site label stands for: CD45RA-negative fraction. The sequence came from a man aged 18 to 29 in good health. Some clones in this sample may be carry-over from other donors' samples. The chain uses TRBV28 and TRBJ2-1; TRBD2 is perhaps the D gene, given 5 matching bases. The sequenced DNA is TGTGCCAGCAGTTCTCACCTAGCTTCCGTCTACAATGAGCAGTTCTTC. The resulting protein is CASSSHLASVYNEQFF.